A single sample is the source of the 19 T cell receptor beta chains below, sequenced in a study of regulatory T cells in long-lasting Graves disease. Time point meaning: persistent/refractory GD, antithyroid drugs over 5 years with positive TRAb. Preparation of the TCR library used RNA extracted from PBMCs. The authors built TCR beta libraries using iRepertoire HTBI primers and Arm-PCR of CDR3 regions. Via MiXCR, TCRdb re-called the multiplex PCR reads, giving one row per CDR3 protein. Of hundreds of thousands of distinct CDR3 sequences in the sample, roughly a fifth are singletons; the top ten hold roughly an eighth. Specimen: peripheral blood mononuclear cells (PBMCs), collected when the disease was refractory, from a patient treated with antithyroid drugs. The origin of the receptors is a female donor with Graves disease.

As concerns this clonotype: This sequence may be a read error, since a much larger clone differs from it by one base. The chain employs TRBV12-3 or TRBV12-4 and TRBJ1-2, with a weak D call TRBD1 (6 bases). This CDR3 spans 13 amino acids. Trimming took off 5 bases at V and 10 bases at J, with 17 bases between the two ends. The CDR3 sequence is CASSDRPRGLYTF. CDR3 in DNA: TGTGCCAGCAGTGACCGGCCTCGGGGGCTCTACACCTTC.

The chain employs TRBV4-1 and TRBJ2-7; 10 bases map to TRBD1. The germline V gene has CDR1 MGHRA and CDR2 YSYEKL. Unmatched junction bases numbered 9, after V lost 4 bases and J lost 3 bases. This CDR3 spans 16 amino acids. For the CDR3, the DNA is TGCGCCAGCAGCCGCGCCGGGACAGGGGCCAACTACGAGCAGTACTTC. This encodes CASSRAGTGANYEQYF.

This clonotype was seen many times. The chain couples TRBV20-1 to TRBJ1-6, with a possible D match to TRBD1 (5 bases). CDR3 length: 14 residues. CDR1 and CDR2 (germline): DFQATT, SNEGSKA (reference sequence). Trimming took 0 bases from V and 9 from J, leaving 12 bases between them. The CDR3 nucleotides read TGCAGTGCTAGAGAGGGGCCAGGGATTTCACCCCTCCACTTT. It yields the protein CSAREGPGISPLHF.

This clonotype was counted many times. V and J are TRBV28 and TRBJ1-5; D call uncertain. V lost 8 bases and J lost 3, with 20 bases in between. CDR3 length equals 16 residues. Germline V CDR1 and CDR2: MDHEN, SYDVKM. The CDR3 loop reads CASGIGSANSNQPQHF. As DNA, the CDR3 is TGTGCCAGCGGGATCGGGTCCGCGAATTCCAATCAGCCCCAGCATTTT. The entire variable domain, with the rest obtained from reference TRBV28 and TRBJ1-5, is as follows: DVKVTQSSRYLVKRTGEKVFLECVQDMDHENMFWYRQDPGLGLRLIYFSYDVKMKEKGDIPEGYSVSREKKERFSLILESASTNQTSMYLCASGIGSANSNQPQHFGDGTRLSIL.

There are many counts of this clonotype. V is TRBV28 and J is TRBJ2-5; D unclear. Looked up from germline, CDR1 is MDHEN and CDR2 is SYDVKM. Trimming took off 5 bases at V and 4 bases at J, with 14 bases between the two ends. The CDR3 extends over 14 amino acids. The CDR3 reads CASSPPVGSETQYF. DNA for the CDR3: TGTGCCAGCAGTCCCCCCGTAGGATCAGAGACCCAGTACTTC.

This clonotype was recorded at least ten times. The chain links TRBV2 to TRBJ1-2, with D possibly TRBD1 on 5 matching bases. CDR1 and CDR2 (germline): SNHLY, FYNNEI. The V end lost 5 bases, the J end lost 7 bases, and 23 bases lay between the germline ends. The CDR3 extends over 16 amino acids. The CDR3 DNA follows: TGTGCCAGCAGTATAGCCGGGACTCAAACCCGAGGTGGCTACACCTTC. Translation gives CASSIAGTQTRGGYTF. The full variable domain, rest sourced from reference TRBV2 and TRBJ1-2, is EPEVTQTPSHQVTQMGQEVILRCVPISNHLYFYWYRQILGQKVEFLVSFYNNEISEKSEIFDDQFSVERPDGSNFTLKIRSTKLEDSAMYFCASSIAGTQTRGGYTFGSGTRLTVV.

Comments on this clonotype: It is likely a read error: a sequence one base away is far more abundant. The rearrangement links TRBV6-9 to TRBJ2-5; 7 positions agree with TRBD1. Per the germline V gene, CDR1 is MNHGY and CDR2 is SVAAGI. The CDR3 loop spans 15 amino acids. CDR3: CASSYRTGSQEAQYF. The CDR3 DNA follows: TGTGCCAGCAGTTACCGGACAGGTTCCCAAGAGGCCCAGTACTTC.

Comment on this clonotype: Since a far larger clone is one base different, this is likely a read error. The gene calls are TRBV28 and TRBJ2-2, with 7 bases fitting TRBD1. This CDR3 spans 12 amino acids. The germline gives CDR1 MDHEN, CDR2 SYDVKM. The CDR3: CASSQGDTEASF. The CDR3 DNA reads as TGTGCCAGCAGCCAGGGGGACACTGAAGCTTCCTTT.

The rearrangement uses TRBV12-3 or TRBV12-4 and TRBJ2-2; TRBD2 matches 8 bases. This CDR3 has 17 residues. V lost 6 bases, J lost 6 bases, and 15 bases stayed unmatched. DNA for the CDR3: TGTGCCAGCAGCCCCGGGACTAGGAAGGTTTTCTCCGGGGAGCTGTTTTTT. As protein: CASSPGTRKVFSGELFF.

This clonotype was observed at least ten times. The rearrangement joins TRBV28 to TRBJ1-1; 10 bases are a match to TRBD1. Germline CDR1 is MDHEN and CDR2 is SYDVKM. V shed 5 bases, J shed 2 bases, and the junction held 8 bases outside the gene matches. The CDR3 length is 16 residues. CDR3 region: CASSTTGGLGNTEAFF. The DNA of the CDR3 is TGTGCCAGCAGTACGACAGGGGGCTTGGGTAACACTGAAGCTTTCTTT.

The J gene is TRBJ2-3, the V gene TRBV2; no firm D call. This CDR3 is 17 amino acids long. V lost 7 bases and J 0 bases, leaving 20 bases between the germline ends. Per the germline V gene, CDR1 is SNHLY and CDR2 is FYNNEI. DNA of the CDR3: TGTGCCAGCATTCCGAATAAGTTTGCAGCGAGCACAGATACGCAGTATTTT. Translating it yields CASIPNKFAASTDTQYF.

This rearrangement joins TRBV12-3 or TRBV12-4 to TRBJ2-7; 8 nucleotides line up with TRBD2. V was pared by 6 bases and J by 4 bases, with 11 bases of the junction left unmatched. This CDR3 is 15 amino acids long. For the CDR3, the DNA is TGTGCCAGCAGACCCAGCGGGAGTTCGGGGTACGAGCAGTACTTC. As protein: CASRPSGSSGYEQYF.

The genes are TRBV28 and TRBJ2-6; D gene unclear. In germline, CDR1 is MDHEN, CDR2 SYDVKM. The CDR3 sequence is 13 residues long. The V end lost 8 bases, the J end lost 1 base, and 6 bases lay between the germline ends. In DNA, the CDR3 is TGTGCCAGCGGTAGATCTGGGGCCAACGTCCTGACTTTC. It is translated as CASGRSGANVLTF.

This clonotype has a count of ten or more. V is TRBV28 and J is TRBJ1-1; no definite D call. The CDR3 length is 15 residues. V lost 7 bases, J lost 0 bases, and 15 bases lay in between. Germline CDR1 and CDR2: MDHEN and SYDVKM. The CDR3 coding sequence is TGTGCCAGCAATTCCGTTACAGTGATGAACACTGAAGCTTTCTTT. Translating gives CASNSVTVMNTEAFF.

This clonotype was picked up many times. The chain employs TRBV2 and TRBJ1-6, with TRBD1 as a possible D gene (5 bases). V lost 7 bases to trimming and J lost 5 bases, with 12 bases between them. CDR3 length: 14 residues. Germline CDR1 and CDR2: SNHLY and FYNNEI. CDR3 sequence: CASTPGRDNSPLHF. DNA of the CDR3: TGTGCCAGCACCCCGGGACGGGATAATTCACCCCTCCACTTT.

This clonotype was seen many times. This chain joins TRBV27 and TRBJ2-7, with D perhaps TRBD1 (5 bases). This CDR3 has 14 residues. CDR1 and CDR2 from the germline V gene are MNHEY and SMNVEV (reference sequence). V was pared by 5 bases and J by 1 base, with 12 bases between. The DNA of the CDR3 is TGTGCCAGCAGTAACAGGCGACAATCCTACGAGCAGTACTTC. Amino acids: CASSNRRQSYEQYF.

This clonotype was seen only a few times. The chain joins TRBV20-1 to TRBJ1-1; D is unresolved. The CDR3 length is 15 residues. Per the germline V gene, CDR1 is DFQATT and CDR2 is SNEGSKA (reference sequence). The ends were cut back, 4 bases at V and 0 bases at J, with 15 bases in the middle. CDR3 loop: CSAKLSGSVNTEAFF. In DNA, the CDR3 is TGCAGTGCTAAGCTCAGTGGGTCCGTGAACACTGAAGCTTTCTTT.

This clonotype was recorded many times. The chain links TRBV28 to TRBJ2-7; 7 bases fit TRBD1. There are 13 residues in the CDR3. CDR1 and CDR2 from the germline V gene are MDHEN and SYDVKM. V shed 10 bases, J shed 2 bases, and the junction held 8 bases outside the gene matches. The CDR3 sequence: CATLGGQTYEQYF. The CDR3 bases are TGTGCCACCCTAGGGGGACAGACCTACGAGCAGTACTTC.

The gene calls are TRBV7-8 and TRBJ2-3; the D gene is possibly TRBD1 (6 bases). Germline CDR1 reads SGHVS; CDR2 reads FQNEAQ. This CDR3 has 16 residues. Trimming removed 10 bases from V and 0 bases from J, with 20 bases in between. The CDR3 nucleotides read TGTGCCACACGAGCAGGGGCCCAACTCAGCACAGATACGCAGTATTTT. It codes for CATRAGAQLSTDTQYF. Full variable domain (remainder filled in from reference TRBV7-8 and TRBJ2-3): GAGVSQSPRYKVAKRGQDVALRCDPISGHVSLFWYQQALGQGPEFLTYFQNEAQLDKSGLPSDRFFAERPEGSVSTLKIQRTQQEDSAVYLCATRAGAQLSTDTQYFGPGTRLTVL.